Shown below are 4 T cell receptor beta chains from a single sample sequenced in a study of cytomegalovirus exposure and HLA in healthy donors. PCR employed 60 Vbeta and 13 Jbeta primers. Generated by immunoSEQ multiplex PCR, the TCRdb table keeps only in-frame clones and is missing some. The table records some 130,000 clones, around 78% of them present only once. Sequencing was done on a sample of PBMCs. These receptors all stem from a woman in her fifties or sixties in good health and CMV-seronegative.

The DNA of the CDR3 is TGTGCCAGCTCCCCTCAACAGGGGCCTGGGGATGGCTACACCTTC. This gives the protein CASSPQQGPGDGYTF. This chain joins TRBV18 and TRBJ1-2; TRBD1 aligns across 7 bases. Trimming removed 6 bases from V and 6 bases from J; junction bases left unmatched: 13. From germline, CDR1 is KGHSH and CDR2 LQKENI. CDR3 length equals 15 residues.

The chain has TRBV7-3 and TRBJ2-5; 9 bases fit TRBD2. Looked up from germline, CDR1 is SGHTA and CDR2 is FQGTGA. Losses at the gene ends were 0 bases for V and 6 bases for J; bases not matched to a gene: 8. CDR3 length: 16 amino acids. This CDR3 reads CASSLTSSGNMKTQYF. In DNA, the CDR3 is TGTGCCAGCAGCTTAACGTCTAGCGGGAATATGAAGACCCAGTACTTC.

The chain joins TRBV5-1 to TRBJ2-2; D is undetermined. The CDR3 extends over 14 amino acids. Trimming removed 1 base at V and 4 bases at J, with 8 bases between. Per the germline V gene, CDR1 is SGHRS and CDR2 is YFSETQ. DNA for the CDR3: TGCGCCAGCAGCTTGCGGCCGGGCACCGGGGAGCTGTTTTTT. This gives the protein CASSLRPGTGELFF.

The rearrangement links TRBV5-6 to TRBJ1-2, with TRBD1 identical over 8 bases. Germline V lookup: CDR1 SGHDT, CDR2 YYEEEE. This CDR3 comprises 12 residues. V was clipped by 10 bases and J by 6 bases; unmatched bases: 8. In nucleotides, the CDR3 is TGTGCCGGCTCTGGACAGGGTGATGGCTACACCTTC. The encoded protein is CAGSGQGDGYTF. Full variable domain (missing parts from reference TRBV5-6 and TRBJ1-2): DAGVTQSPTHLIKTRGQQVTLRCSPKSGHDTVSWYQQALGQGPQFIFQYYEEEERQRGNFPDRFSGHQFPNYSSELNVNALLLGDSALYLCAGSGQGDGYTFGSGTRLTVV.